This entry lists 10 T cell receptor beta chains sequenced from one sample in a study of cytomegalovirus exposure and HLA in healthy donors. PCR involved 60 Vbeta and 13 Jbeta primers. The assay was immunoSEQ multiplex PCR, and TCRdb's table has in-frame clones only and misses some. The table lists 75,000 to 80,000 clones, with roughly 3.8% in the top ten. Sequences were obtained from PBMCs. Receptors originate from a man aged 18-30 years in good health and CMV-seropositive.

The CDR3, as DNA: TGCAGCGTTGGACAGGGGTGGGACACTGAAGCTTTCTTT. Translated, it gives CSVGQGWDTEAFF. The V gene is TRBV29-1, the J gene TRBJ1-1; 8 nucleotides line up with TRBD1. From germline, CDR1 is SQVTM and CDR2 ANQGSEA. V lost 4 bases and J lost 3; bases outside the gene matches: 4. The CDR3 loop spans 13 amino acids.

This sequence joins TRBV27 and TRBJ2-7; possible D gene TRBD2, 5 bases. The CDR3 consists of 14 residues. The germline CDR1 and CDR2 sequences are MNHEY and SMNVEV (reference sequence). Trimming removed 6 bases from V and 2 bases from J, with 14 bases in between. CDR3 DNA: TGTGCCAGCAGACGACTACAGCCAGCCTACGAGCAGTACTTC. This gives the protein CASRRLQPAYEQYF.

CDR3 nucleotide sequence: TGTGCCAGCAGTTACCTCAGGGGGGACAATGAGCAGTTCTTC. Amino acid sequence: CASSYLRGDNEQFF. The gene calls are TRBV6-5 and TRBJ2-1; tentative D call: TRBD1 (7 bases). Trimming removed 2 bases at V and 5 bases at J, with 10 bases between. This CDR3 has 14 amino acids. The germline CDR1 and CDR2 sequences are MNHEY and SVGAGI.

The chain has TRBV7-8 and TRBJ1-2; 9 bases fit TRBD1. Germline lookup yields CDR1 SGHVS and CDR2 FQNEAQ. The V gene end was trimmed by 2 bases and the J gene end by 6 bases; junction bases not matched to a gene: 10. The CDR3 extends over 16 amino acids. The CDR3 coding sequence is TGTGCCAGCAGCTTAAATAGGGGACAGGGAAAAAATGGCTACACCTTC. Translated, it gives CASSLNRGQGKNGYTF.

This chain links TRBV5-1 with TRBJ2-1; TRBD2 matches 7 bases. Trimming at V came to 1 base and at J to 0 bases, leaving 10 bases not matched to a gene. CDR1 SGHRS and CDR2 YFSETQ come from the germline V gene. This CDR3 region has 18 residues. CDR3 nucleotides: TGCGCCAGCAGCTTGAAGATCCCTGGCGGGGGCTCCTACAATGAGCAGTTCTTC. Residues: CASSLKIPGGGSYNEQFF.

V and J are TRBV19 and TRBJ2-3, with TRBD2 matching 13 bases. Germline V CDR1 and CDR2: LNHDA, SQIVND (reference sequence). The CDR3 contains 18 residues. The V gene end was trimmed by 3 bases and the J gene end by 0 bases; junction bases not matched to a gene: 6. The CDR3 here is CASSMGLAGSFSTDTQYF. The CDR3 DNA reads TGTGCCAGTAGTATGGGACTAGCGGGGTCTTTCAGCACAGATACGCAGTATTTT.

The chain recombines TRBV7-9 with TRBJ1-2; D gene ambiguous. V gave up 5 bases and J gave up 0 bases, with 10 bases separating them. Germline V CDR1 and CDR2: SEHNR, FQNEAQ (reference sequence). This CDR3 is built from 14 residues. CDR3 sequence (DNA): TGTGCCAGCAGCGTTACAGAAGCTAACTATGGCTACACCTTC. This gives the protein CASSVTEANYGYTF. The entire variable domain, with the rest obtained from reference TRBV7-9 and TRBJ1-2, is as follows: DTGVSQNPRHKITKRGQNVTFRCDPISEHNRLYWYRQTLGQGPEFLTYFQNEAQLEKSRLLSDRFSAERPKGSFSTLEIQRTEQGDSAMYLCASSVTEANYGYTFGSGTRLTVV.

V and J are TRBV9 and TRBJ2-7; 11 bases are shared with TRBD1. With V trimmed by 4 bases and J by 5 bases, 11 bases remained unmatched. The CDR3 length is 16 residues. Germline CDR1 reads SGDLS; CDR2 reads YYNGEE. CDR3: CASSPRGGTGGDEQYF. CDR3 DNA sequence: TGTGCCAGCAGCCCCCGGGGAGGGACAGGGGGGGACGAGCAGTACTTC.

The CDR3, as DNA: TGTGCCAGCAGTTTCGGGGGGCCGGGCGAGCAGTACTTC. It is translated as CASSFGGPGEQYF. The V and J genes are TRBV27 and TRBJ2-7; TRBD2 is a possible D gene (7 bases). Deletions cut 3 bases from V and 6 bases from J, with 12 bases between. CDR1 and CDR2 (germline): MNHEY, SMNVEV (reference sequence). This CDR3 is 13 amino acids long.

The rearrangement uses TRBV2 and TRBJ1-4, with 10 bases fitting TRBD1. CDR3 length equals 16 residues. Germline values: CDR1 SNHLY, CDR2 FYNNEI. The V and J ends lost 7 bases and 0 bases, in that order; junction bases with no gene match: 5. CDR3 nucleotide sequence: TGTGCCAGCACTGGGACAGGGGATGCAACTAATGAAAAACTGTTTTTT. Translated, it gives CASTGTGDATNEKLFF.